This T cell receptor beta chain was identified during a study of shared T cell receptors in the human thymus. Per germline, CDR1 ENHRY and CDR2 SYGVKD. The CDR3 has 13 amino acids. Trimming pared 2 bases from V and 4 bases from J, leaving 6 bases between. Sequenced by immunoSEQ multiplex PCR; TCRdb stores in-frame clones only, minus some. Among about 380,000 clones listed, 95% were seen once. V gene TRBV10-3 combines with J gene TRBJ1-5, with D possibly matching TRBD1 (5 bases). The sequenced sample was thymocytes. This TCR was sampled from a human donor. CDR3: CAISEQGNQPQHF. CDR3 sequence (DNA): TGTGCCATCAGTGAGCAGGGTAATCAGCCCCAGCATTTT.